These 29 T cell receptor beta chains came from one sample sequenced in a study of regulatory T cells in long-lasting Graves disease. Time point specified: newly diagnosed GD, antithyroid drugs for less than 3 months. The TCR library was made from RNA that had been extracted from PBMCs in TRIzol. TCR beta libraries were built with iRepertoire HTBI primers and Arm-PCR of CDR3 regions. MiXCR was run by TCRdb on the multiplex PCR reads, yielding one entry per CDR3 protein. The sample lists about 370,000 distinct CDR3 sequences, 15% to 17% occurring once. The input for sequencing was peripheral blood mononuclear cells (PBMCs), taken at new diagnosis, from a patient treated with antithyroid drugs. The receptors come from a female donor with Graves disease.

The chain recombines TRBV27 with TRBJ2-4, with TRBD2 identical over 7 bases. V trimming: 6 bases; J trimming: 7 bases; junction bases outside the gene matches: 15. Germline CDR1 is MNHEY and CDR2 is SMNVEV (reference sequence). The CDR3 has 16 residues. The CDR3 DNA is TGTGCCAGCAGCCCTAACGGGGCCGGACTAGGGAACATTCAGTACTTC. This gives the protein CASSPNGAGLGNIQYF.

At least ten counts were recorded for this clonotype. The chain links TRBV10-3 to TRBJ1-1; 7 bases match TRBD1. V was pared by 4 bases and J by 10 bases, with 9 bases of the junction left unmatched. Germline V gives CDR1 ENHRY, CDR2 SYGVKD. The CDR3 consists of 13 residues. This CDR3 reads CAISGSTQGGAFF. CDR3 bases: TGTGCCATCAGTGGTTCCACCCAGGGGGGAGCTTTCTTT.

This clonotype was counted at least ten times. The genes are TRBV3-1 and TRBJ2-1; the D call may be TRBD1 or TRBD2 (5 bases each). The CDR3 contains 13 residues. Germline assignment: CDR1 LGHDT and CDR2 YNNKEL (reference sequence). V was clipped by 4 bases and J by 6 bases, with 10 bases between them. The CDR3 nucleotides read TGTGCCAGCAGCCCGGGGCAAGTCAATGAGCAGTTCTTC. Translation gives CASSPGQVNEQFF.

A word on this clonotype: This may come from a read error, since a much larger clone is one base off. CDR3 bases: TGTGCCATCAGCGCAAGTCCGGGAAGCTATGGCTACACCTTC. It yields the protein CAISASPGSYGYTF. This chain connects TRBV10-3 to TRBJ1-2; D is unclear. The germline V gene has CDR1 ENHRY and CDR2 SYGVKD. The CDR3 loop spans 14 amino acids. Trimming left V 6 bases short and J 4 bases short, with 15 bases between.

The rearrangement uses TRBV5-5 and TRBJ2-7; the D gene is possibly TRBD2 (5 bases). The CDR3 sequence is 13 residues long. Deletions cut 5 bases from V and 4 bases from J, with 13 bases between. The germline V gene has CDR1 SGHKS and CDR2 YYEKEE (reference sequence). CDR3 in DNA: TGTGCCAGCAGAGACTCGGGATTTTACGAGCAGTACTTC. This codes for CASRDSGFYEQYF.

The chain carries TRBV9 and TRBJ2-2, with D perhaps TRBD1 (6 bases). Per germline, CDR1 SGDLS and CDR2 YYNGEE. V was pared by 0 bases and J by 0 bases, with 12 bases between. CDR3 length: 17 residues. As DNA, the CDR3 is TGTGCCAGCAGCGTAGACAGGGTGACCCCGAACACCGGGGAGCTGTTTTTT. This codes for CASSVDRVTPNTGELFF.

This clonotype was seen repeatedly, ten times or more. The V call is TRBV7-2, the J call TRBJ2-1; 14 positions match TRBD2. The CDR3 has 18 amino acids. V gave up 5 bases and J gave up 4 bases; unmatched junction bases: 10. The germline gives CDR1 SGHTA, CDR2 FQGNSA. CDR3 loop: CASSQQMRLAGGYNEQFF. The CDR3 nucleotides read TGTGCCAGCAGCCAGCAAATGCGACTAGCGGGAGGGTACAATGAGCAGTTCTTC.

The sample holds many counts of this clonotype. The DNA of the CDR3 is TGTGCCAGCAGGCCGGGACAGGGGCGTGAAGCTTTCTTT. The encoded protein is CASRPGQGREAFF. The V call is TRBV28, the J call TRBJ1-1, with 10 bases identical to TRBD1. The V gene's germline CDR1 is MDHEN and CDR2 SYDVKM. The V gene end was trimmed by 6 bases and the J gene end by 7 bases; junction bases not matched to a gene: 5. The CDR3 covers 13 residues. Filled out from reference TRBV28 and TRBJ1-1, the complete variable domain reads DVKVTQSSRYLVKRTGEKVFLECVQDMDHENMFWYRQDPGLGLRLIYFSYDVKMKEKGDIPEGYSVSREKKERFSLILESASTNQTSMYLCASRPGQGREAFFGQGTRLTVV.

This clonotype was seen a handful of times. The rearrangement links TRBV3-1 to TRBJ2-1, with TRBD2 matching 10 bases. Trimming took 8 bases from V and 4 from J; bases not matched to a gene: 14. CDR3 length: 17 amino acids. Germline lookup yields CDR1 LGHDT and CDR2 YNNKEL (reference sequence). This CDR3 reads CASGPNTLAGVYNEQFF. The CDR3 DNA follows: TGTGCCAGCGGACCCAATACCCTAGCGGGGGTGTACAATGAGCAGTTCTTC.

This clonotype was found many times. The chain joins TRBV20-1 to TRBJ1-5; perhaps TRBD1 as D (5 bases). Per the germline V gene, CDR1 is DFQATT and CDR2 is SNEGSKA (reference sequence). The V end lost 4 bases, the J end lost 2 bases, and 15 bases lay between the germline ends. The CDR3 runs to 15 residues. The chain's CDR3 is CSAKRGLVGNQPQHF. CDR3 sequence (DNA): TGCAGTGCTAAGAGGGGCCTGGTGGGCAATCAGCCCCAGCATTTT.

This clonotype was counted ten times or more. The V gene is TRBV3-1, the J gene TRBJ1-6, with a possible D match to TRBD1 (6 bases). Germline loops: CDR1 LGHDT, CDR2 YNNKEL (reference sequence). The CDR3 runs 14 residues. The V end lost 0 bases, the J end lost 8 bases, and 8 bases lay between the germline ends. The CDR3 region is CASSQEGTHSPLHF. The CDR3 DNA is TGTGCCAGCAGCCAAGAGGGGACACATTCACCCCTCCACTTT.

V gene TRBV7-2 combines with J gene TRBJ2-5; D is ambiguous. The CDR3 has 15 residues. The germline gives CDR1 SGHTA, CDR2 FQGNSA. V lost 6 bases and J lost 1, with 15 bases in between. CDR3 sequence (DNA): TGTGCCAGCAGTAGCCCAAAGGATCTCCAAGAGACCCAGTACTTC. This translates into CASSSPKDLQETQYF.

This clonotype was seen repeatedly, ten times or more. The CDR3 spells CASSLSPLAGGDHSTDTQYF. The CDR3 coding sequence is TGTGCCAGCAGCTTATCTCCACTAGCGGGAGGGGACCATAGCACAGATACGCAGTATTTT. V is TRBV7-2 and J is TRBJ2-3, with 13 bases lining up with TRBD2. Germline values: CDR1 SGHTA, CDR2 FQGNSA. This CDR3 has 20 amino acids. The junction had 11 bases not matched to a gene; V was cut back by 2 bases and J by 0 bases.

In this sample, this clonotype turned up many times. The gene calls are TRBV25-1 and TRBJ1-1; the D gene is possibly TRBD1 (5 bases). CDR3 length: 15 amino acids. Between the trimmed V and J ends, which lost 5 bases and 1 base, there was a span of 14 bases. The V gene's germline CDR1 is MGHDK and CDR2 SYGVNS. CDR3 region: CASSSSWGRNTEAFF. In DNA form, the CDR3 reads TGTGCCAGCAGTTCATCGTGGGGCCGGAACACTGAAGCTTTCTTT.

This clonotype was observed many times. This chain links TRBV6-1 with TRBJ1-6; possibly TRBD1 for D (6 bases). The CDR3 length is 15 residues. V lost 5 bases and J 7 bases, leaving 15 bases between the germline ends. CDR1 is MNHNS, CDR2 SASEGT, per germline. The CDR3: CASSPRGGRNSPLHF. For the CDR3, the DNA is TGTGCCAGCAGTCCGAGGGGGGGGAGGAATTCACCCCTCCACTTT.

This clonotype appeared many times. The chain employs TRBV28 and TRBJ1-5, with 10 bases that match TRBD1. The trim removed 4 bases at V and 11 bases at J, leaving 14 bases unmatched. Per the germline V gene, CDR1 is MDHEN and CDR2 is SYDVKM. The CDR3 has 16 residues. CDR3 in DNA: TGTGCCAGCAGTTCCCCCGGGACAGGGGCCACCCCGACCCAGCATTTT. This sequence encodes CASSSPGTGATPTQHF.

The sample holds a few counts of this clonotype. J is TRBJ1-2 and V is TRBV6-1; tentative D call: TRBD1 (6 bases). This CDR3 region has 15 residues. The V end lost 5 bases, the J end lost 6 bases, and 19 bases lay between the germline ends. The germline gives CDR1 MNHNS, CDR2 SASEGT. The CDR3 protein is CASSQTGSGAHGYTF. CDR3 in DNA: TGTGCCAGCAGTCAGACCGGATCAGGGGCCCATGGCTACACCTTC.

There are many counts of this clonotype. The chain is built from TRBV5-1 and TRBJ1-2; maybe TRBD1 (6 bases). Germline-derived CDR1 and CDR2 are SGHRS and YFSETQ. V shed 5 bases and J shed 3 bases, with 17 bases lying between them. CDR3 length: 15 residues. CDR3 loop: CASSTHRDPDYGYTF. CDR3 DNA: TGCGCCAGCAGTACTCACAGGGATCCCGACTATGGCTACACCTTC.

This clonotype has only a few counts. The chain uses TRBV27 and TRBJ1-1; the match to TRBD1 covers 7 bases. This CDR3 comprises 12 residues. The J segment lost 11 bases and the V segment lost 5 bases, leaving 8 bases of the junction unmatched. Germline V gives CDR1 MNHEY, CDR2 SMNVEV (reference sequence). CDR3 in amino acids: CASSAKDRIAFF. For the CDR3, the DNA is TGTGCCAGCAGTGCAAAGGACAGGATCGCTTTCTTT.

This clonotype was seen many times. The chain uses TRBV7-2 and TRBJ1-2, with TRBD1 matching over 7 bases. The CDR3 contains 12 residues. V trimming: 5 bases; J trimming: 8 bases; junction bases outside the gene matches: 5. Germline V gene sequence: CDR1 SGHTA, CDR2 FQGNSA. CDR3 nucleotide sequence: TGTGCCAGCAGCGCCGGGACAGTAGGCTACACCTTC. Amino acid sequence: CASSAGTVGYTF. Combining the CDR3 with reference TRBV7-2 and TRBJ1-2 gives the whole variable domain GAGVSQSPSNKVTEKGKDVELRCDPISGHTALYWYRQSLGQGLEFLIYFQGNSAPDKSGLPSDRFSAERTGGSVSTLTIQRTQQEDSAVYLCASSAGTVGYTFGSGTRLTVV.

This clonotype was seen repeatedly, ten times or more. V is TRBV10-3 and J is TRBJ2-2; weak D call: TRBD1 (6 bases). V was shortened by 4 bases and J by 0 bases, with 18 bases between the two germline ends. Germline-derived CDR1 and CDR2 are ENHRY and SYGVKD. The CDR3 covers 18 residues. The CDR3 reads CAISAPIKRTANTGELFF. Here the CDR3 DNA reads TGTGCCATCAGTGCGCCTATCAAGAGGACAGCGAACACCGGGGAGCTGTTTTTT.

This chain uses TRBV2 with TRBJ2-5; D gene ambiguous. The germline V and J ends were trimmed by 8 bases and 1 base, with 14 bases remaining between them. CDR3 length: 14 residues. Germline V CDR1 and CDR2: SNHLY, FYNNEI. The CDR3 bases are TGTGCCAGCTTTTGGGCCGCCTTCCAAGAGACCCAGTACTTC. Protein product: CASFWAAFQETQYF.

The rearrangement links TRBV7-9 to TRBJ2-7; the D call may be TRBD1 or TRBD2 (6 bases each). CDR3 length equals 18 residues. Trimming removed 5 bases from V and 2 bases from J, with 25 bases in between. Germline V gene sequence: CDR1 SEHNR, CDR2 FQNEAQ (reference sequence). The CDR3 here is CASSDSPATGGSAYEQYF. The CDR3 DNA sequence: TGTGCCAGCAGCGACAGTCCAGCGACCGGGGGCAGCGCCTACGAGCAGTACTTC.

The J gene is TRBJ1-1, the V gene TRBV7-9; D gene unclear. CDR1 and CDR2 from the germline V gene are SEHNR and FQNEAQ (reference sequence). This CDR3 is built from 12 residues. The V end lost 5 bases, the J end lost 5 bases, and 9 bases lay between the germline ends. CDR3 in DNA: TGTGCCAGCAGCCAAACAAGGACTGAAGCTTTCTTT. It encodes CASSQTRTEAFF. Looking up the rest from reference TRBV7-9 and TRBJ1-1 gives the full variable domain: DTGVSQNPRHKITKRGQNVTFRCDPISEHNRLYWYRQTLGQGPEFLTYFQNEAQLEKSRLLSDRFSAERPKGSFSTLEIQRTEQGDSAMYLCASSQTRTEAFFGQGTRLTVV.

This chain links TRBV18 with TRBJ1-6, with a tentative D call TRBD1 (5 bases). Germline CDR1 reads KGHSH; CDR2 reads LQKENI. This CDR3 comprises 14 residues. Trimming took off 2 bases at V and 14 bases at J, with 16 bases between the two ends. The chain's CDR3 is CASSPGDGGITLHF. In DNA, the CDR3 is TGTGCCAGCTCACCAGGGGACGGGGGGATAACCCTCCACTTT.

This clonotype was recorded many times. This chain connects TRBV6-1 to TRBJ2-5; D is unresolved. V was trimmed by 5 bases and J by 1 base, leaving 8 bases between them. Germline CDR1 MNHNS, CDR2 SASEGT. The CDR3 is 13 residues long. The CDR3, as DNA: TGTGCCAGCAGTCCCCGACCCCAAGAGACCCAGTACTTC. Its translation is CASSPRPQETQYF.

This clonotype was seen ten or more times. This sequence joins TRBV12-3 or TRBV12-4 and TRBJ1-5; D gene unclear. The CDR3 has 13 residues. V lost 0 bases to trimming and J lost 5 bases, with 5 bases between them. CDR3 coding DNA: TGTGCCAGCAGTTTAGCCCTTTATCAGCCCCAGCATTTT. This encodes CASSLALYQPQHF.

This clonotype showed up many times. The chain joins TRBV7-2 to TRBJ1-1; 8 bases match TRBD1. The CDR3 is 14 amino acids. The germline CDR1 and CDR2 sequences are SGHTA and FQGNSA. V lost 6 bases to trimming and J lost 0 bases; unmatched junction nucleotides: 3. In DNA form, the CDR3 reads TGTGCCAGCAGACCGGGACAGGTGAACACTGAAGCTTTCTTT. It is translated as CASRPGQVNTEAFF.

This clonotype was counted many times. This chain links TRBV6-6 with TRBJ2-4; D gene unclear. CDR1 is MNHNY and CDR2 is SVGAGI in the germline V gene (reference sequence). CDR3 length: 16 residues. V lost 0 bases to trimming and J lost 1 base, with 10 bases between them. The CDR3 is CASSYSTLGAKNIQYF. The CDR3 DNA reads as TGTGCCAGCAGTTACTCGACGCTAGGGGCCAAAAACATTCAGTACTTC.